This passage covers 26 T cell receptor beta chains from one sample sequenced in a study of CD8 T cells in Susac syndrome (dated by TCRdb to 2018 to 2020). The protocol used for the library was the immunoSEQ multiplex PCR assay. RNA was extracted using the RNeasy kit, and roughly 0.5 to 1 ug of the RNA was reverse transcribed with random hexamers. TCRdb redid the processing of the public reads, applying fastp at Q25 and MiXCR, and retained in-frame beta chains. Each entry merges the rows of one CDR3 protein and shows their most common DNA and genes. The sample table contains roughly 76,000 distinct CDR3 sequences; only one count was recorded for approximately 93% of them. The ten largest make up 0.4% to 0.55% of the sample. Sequencing input: CD8+ T cells from PBMCs. Source of these receptors: a human donor with Susac syndrome.

The chain carries TRBV15 and TRBJ2-7, with 10 bases identical to TRBD1. There are 14 residues in the CDR3. CDR1 is LNHNV and CDR2 is YYDKDF in the germline V gene (reference sequence). The V gene end was trimmed by 9 bases and the J gene end by 2 bases; junction bases not matched to a gene: 7. As DNA, the CDR3 is TGTGCCACTGCCCGGGACAGGGGAACCTACGAGCAGTACTTC. Translation gives CATARDRGTYEQYF.

The CDR3 spells CASSPLTSPRQETQYF. The CDR3 DNA follows: TGTGCCAGCAGTCCTCTGACTTCCCCCCGACAAGAGACCCAGTACTTC. The chain recombines TRBV6-2 or TRBV6-3 with TRBJ2-5; D gene uncertain. Trimming took off 5 bases at V and 2 bases at J, with 18 bases between the two ends. The germline gives CDR1 MNHEY, CDR2 SVGEGT. CDR3 length equals 16 residues.

This sequence joins TRBV27 and TRBJ2-7, with D possibly being TRBD2 (5 bases). Germline CDR1 reads MNHEY; CDR2 reads SMNVEV (reference sequence). Trimming removed 6 bases at V and 2 bases at J, with 11 bases between. The CDR3 spans 13 residues. In DNA, the CDR3 is TGTGCCAGCAGCCCTGTCGGGGCCTACGAGCAGTACTTC. This translates into CASSPVGAYEQYF.

This chain connects TRBV4-2 to TRBJ2-1; 8 bases are a match to TRBD1. The CDR3 covers 15 residues. Trimming removed 4 bases from V and 4 bases from J; junction bases left unmatched: 6. Germline V gene sequence: CDR1 LGHNA, CDR2 YNFKEQ. The CDR3 protein is CASSPGGQGYNEQFF. The CDR3 DNA follows: TGTGCCAGCAGCCCCGGAGGACAGGGATACAATGAGCAGTTCTTC.

The V gene is TRBV25-1, the J gene TRBJ1-4, with D possibly matching TRBD1 (5 bases). The CDR3 extends over 15 amino acids. Trimming took off 6 bases at V and 10 bases at J, with 21 bases between the two ends. The germline V gene encodes CDR1 MGHDK and CDR2 SYGVNS. This CDR3 is CASRSSTVQGGKLFF. The CDR3 DNA sequence: TGTGCCAGCAGGTCCTCAACGGTTCAGGGAGGAAAACTGTTTTTT. The full variable domain, with the rest looked up from reference TRBV25-1 and TRBJ1-4, is EADIYQTPRYLVIGTGKKITLECSQTMGHDKMYWYQQDPGMELHLIHYSYGVNSTEKGDLSSESTVSRIRTEHFPLTLESARPSHTSQYLCASRSSTVQGGKLFFGSGTQLSVL.

This clonotype appeared a few times. V gene TRBV29-1 combines with J gene TRBJ2-7, with 8 positions matching TRBD1. J was trimmed by 0 bases and V by 7 bases; bases with no gene match: 8. Looked up from germline, CDR1 is SQVTM and CDR2 is ANQGSEA. The CDR3 is 14 amino acids. CDR3: CSALGQDLSYEQYF. The CDR3 nucleotides are TGCAGCGCATTGGGACAGGATCTCTCCTACGAGCAGTACTTC.

The chain employs TRBV7-9 and TRBJ1-1, with D unresolved. Trimming removed 5 bases from V and 0 bases from J, with 10 bases in between. CDR1 is SEHNR and CDR2 is FQNEAQ in the germline V gene (reference sequence). The CDR3 sequence is 14 residues long. The CDR3 region is CASSPPIVNTEAFF. The CDR3 DNA sequence: TGTGCCAGCAGCCCACCGATAGTGAACACTGAAGCTTTCTTT.

This rearrangement joins TRBV4-3 to TRBJ1-1, with a tentative D call TRBD1 (6 bases). V was pared by 4 bases and J by 3 bases, with 9 bases between. Per the germline V gene, CDR1 is LGHNA and CDR2 is YSLEER. The CDR3 totals 13 residues. The CDR3: CASSLTGYTEAFF. CDR3 nucleotide sequence: TGCGCCAGCAGCCTAACAGGGTACACTGAAGCTTTCTTT.

The chain has TRBV29-1 and TRBJ2-2; D is perhaps TRBD1 (5 bases). Looked up from germline, CDR1 is SQVTM and CDR2 is ANQGSEA. The V and J ends lost 2 bases and 4 bases respectively, with 11 bases between them. This CDR3 is 14 amino acids long. The CDR3 here is CSVEWRQSTGELFF. The CDR3 DNA reads TGCAGCGTTGAATGGAGACAGAGCACCGGGGAGCTGTTTTTT.

V gene TRBV10-3 combines with J gene TRBJ2-3; a possible D gene is TRBD2 (5 bases). Germline CDR1 and CDR2: ENHRY and SYGVKD. The V end was cut by 7 bases, the J end by 2 bases, with 10 bases between. This CDR3 is built from 13 residues. The CDR3 reads CAIKSGPTDTQYF. The DNA of the CDR3 is TGTGCCATCAAGAGCGGTCCCACAGATACGCAGTATTTT.

The chain recombines TRBV6-2 or TRBV6-3 with TRBJ2-5; D is ambiguous. Deletions cut 4 bases from V and 4 bases from J, with 25 bases between. Germline CDR1 and CDR2: MNHEY and SVGEGT. CDR3 length: 18 amino acids. The CDR3 protein is CASSSTDPPGVLSETQYF. The DNA for the CDR3 is TGTGCCAGCAGTTCCACGGACCCTCCGGGCGTTTTATCAGAGACCCAGTACTTC.

This clonotype has a handful of counts. This chain connects TRBV2 to TRBJ1-1; D is uncertain. From germline, CDR1 is SNHLY and CDR2 FYNNEI. V dropped 10 bases and J dropped 1 base, with 10 bases sitting between them. The CDR3 runs 12 residues. CDR3 in DNA: TGTGCCACCGTCCGGGGGAACACTGAAGCTTTCTTT. Protein: CATVRGNTEAFF.

V and J are TRBV25-1 and TRBJ2-3, with D unresolved. Germline CDR1 and CDR2: MGHDK and SYGVNS. The V and J ends lost 4 bases and 8 bases respectively, with 13 bases between them. The CDR3 totals 13 residues. Written as DNA, the CDR3 is TGTGCCAGCAGTGTGGCGGCGCATGGTACGCAGTATTTT. Amino acids: CASSVAAHGTQYF.

The rearrangement uses TRBV19 and TRBJ2-1, with a weak D call TRBD2 (5 bases). The length of the CDR3 is 14 residues. CDR1 is LNHDA, CDR2 SQIVND, per germline (reference sequence). V lost 6 bases to trimming and J lost 9 bases, with 18 bases between them. This CDR3 is CASRSRERSGEQFF. CDR3 in DNA: TGTGCCAGTAGGTCCCGGGAAAGGAGTGGTGAGCAGTTCTTC.

This clonotype was seen once. The genes are TRBV12-3 or TRBV12-4 and TRBJ2-2; the D gene is possibly TRBD1 (5 bases). Trimming removed 4 bases from V and 5 bases from J, with 26 bases in between. This CDR3 has 19 amino acids. The CDR3 here is CASSYTLGPGPGPTGELFF. The CDR3 bases are TGTGCCAGCAGTTACACCCTGGGGCCAGGGCCGGGTCCTACCGGGGAGCTGTTTTTT.

The rearrangement joins TRBV19 to TRBJ1-1; no reliable D call. The CDR3 sequence is 12 residues long. Germline V gene lookup returns CDR1 LNHDA and CDR2 SQIVND (reference sequence). V shed 3 bases and J shed 8 bases, with 10 bases lying between them. The CDR3 DNA sequence: TGTGCCAGTAGTATTCGCACCAACGAAGCTTTCTTT. This translates into CASSIRTNEAFF. Based on the CDR3 plus reference TRBV19 and TRBJ1-1, the full variable domain is DGGITQSPKYLFRKEGQNVTLSCEQNLNHDAMYWYRQDPGQGLRLIYYSQIVNDFQKGDIAEGYSVSREKKESFPLTVTSAQKNPTAFYLCASSIRTNEAFFGQGTRLTVV.

This clonotype was seen a handful of times. The chain links TRBV20-1 to TRBJ2-7; weak D call: TRBD2 (6 bases). V was clipped by 3 bases and J by 0 bases, with 6 bases between them. CDR1 and CDR2 from the germline V gene are DFQATT and SNEGSKA (reference sequence). This CDR3 has 12 amino acids. The CDR3, as DNA: TGCAGTGCTAGCGGGAGCTCCTACGAGCAGTACTTC. This sequence encodes CSASGSSYEQYF.

The chain is built from TRBV24-1 and TRBJ1-5, with D unclear. The CDR3 loop spans 14 amino acids. Looked up from germline, CDR1 is KGHDR and CDR2 is SFDVKD. V gave up 6 bases and J gave up 3 bases, with 11 bases separating them. CDR3: CATSTPATNQPQHF. The CDR3 DNA follows: TGTGCCACCAGTACCCCGGCGACCAATCAGCCCCAGCATTTT.

The chain recombines TRBV20-1 with TRBJ2-5; TRBD2 aligns across 14 bases. V dropped 6 bases and J dropped 1; count of bases not matched to a gene: 10. The germline V gene encodes CDR1 DFQATT and CDR2 SNEGSKA (reference sequence). The CDR3 consists of 17 residues. This CDR3 reads CSADGLAGGPLQETQYF. The CDR3 bases are TGCAGTGCCGACGGACTAGCGGGAGGACCCCTCCAAGAGACCCAGTACTTC.

This chain joins TRBV28 and TRBJ2-5, with D possibly TRBD1 on 5 matching bases. Trimming took 3 bases from V and 7 from J, leaving 12 bases between them. CDR1 and CDR2 from the germline V gene are MDHEN and SYDVKM. The CDR3 is made up of 13 amino acids. CDR3 sequence (DNA): TGTGCCAGCAGTTTTAGCCGTCAGGGGACCCAGTACTTC. Its protein is CASSFSRQGTQYF.

V and J are TRBV10-3 and TRBJ2-1, with 9 bases identical to TRBD1. V lost 10 bases and J lost 6; bases outside the gene matches: 7. Germline V gives CDR1 ENHRY, CDR2 SYGVKD. This CDR3 is built from 13 residues. The CDR3 DNA follows: TGTGCCACGGGACAGGGTGGGGCCAATGAGCAGTTCTTC. Translating it yields CATGQGGANEQFF.

The sample holds one count of this clonotype. This chain connects TRBV4-1 to TRBJ1-1; unclear D gene. CDR1 is MGHRA and CDR2 is YSYEKL in the germline V gene. The ends were cut back, 5 bases at V and 2 bases at J, with 9 bases in the middle. There are 13 residues in the CDR3. CDR3 region: CASSWTFNTEAFF. Written as DNA, the CDR3 is TGCGCCAGCAGCTGGACCTTTAACACTGAAGCTTTCTTT.

The gene calls are TRBV12-3 or TRBV12-4 and TRBJ2-2; 7 bases are shared with TRBD2. V lost 3 bases to trimming and J lost 5 bases; unmatched junction nucleotides: 3. The CDR3 sequence is 14 residues long. This CDR3 is CASSLYGGTGELFF. CDR3 nucleotides: TGTGCCAGCAGTTTGTACGGGGGGACCGGGGAGCTGTTTTTT.

The chain recombines TRBV10-3 with TRBJ2-6; tentatively, D is TRBD1 (6 bases). The CDR3 runs to 16 residues. Germline V gene lookup returns CDR1 ENHRY and CDR2 SYGVKD. V was pared by 5 bases and J by 2 bases, with 13 bases between. The CDR3 loop reads CAISLTGVPGANVLTF. CDR3 bases: TGTGCCATCAGTTTGACAGGCGTTCCTGGGGCCAACGTCCTGACTTTC.

The chain couples TRBV7-2 to TRBJ1-3, with D possibly being TRBD1 (5 bases). The length of the CDR3 is 13 residues. V lost 4 bases to trimming and J lost 7 bases, with 11 bases between them. CDR1 SGHTA and CDR2 FQGNSA come from the germline V gene. DNA of the CDR3: TGTGCCAGCAGCTCGGTCCAGGGCAACACCATATATTTT. Amino acid sequence: CASSSVQGNTIYF.

The rearrangement uses TRBV20-1 and TRBJ1-2; 8 bases are shared with TRBD1. Germline loops: CDR1 DFQATT, CDR2 SNEGSKA (reference sequence). Trimming cost V 5 bases and J 8 bases; bases outside gene matches: 7. This CDR3 comprises 12 residues. Written as DNA, the CDR3 is TGCAGTGCTGAGACCAGGGGGCGGGGCTACACCTTC. This encodes CSAETRGRGYTF.